This T cell receptor beta chain was captured in a study of T cell changes during pregnancy in multiple sclerosis. Germline loops: CDR1 SGHRS, CDR2 YFSETQ. V lost 0 bases to trimming and J lost 4 bases, with 18 bases between them. CDR3 size: 17 residues. Sequencing used immunoSEQ multiplex PCR; TCRdb keeps in-frame clones, though not all of them. The sample has 75,000 to 100,000 clones, approximately 92% seen once. This TCR came from a female donor with multiple sclerosis, enrolled in a pregnancy study. This rearrangement joins TRBV5-1 to TRBJ2-3, with D perhaps matching TRBD2 (8 bases). Sequencing used peripheral blood, obtained after pregnancy. The DNA of the CDR3 is TGCGCCAGCAGCTTGGTCCCCGGGACAGCGGGGGCAGATACGCAGTATTTT. Translation: CASSLVPGTAGADTQYF.